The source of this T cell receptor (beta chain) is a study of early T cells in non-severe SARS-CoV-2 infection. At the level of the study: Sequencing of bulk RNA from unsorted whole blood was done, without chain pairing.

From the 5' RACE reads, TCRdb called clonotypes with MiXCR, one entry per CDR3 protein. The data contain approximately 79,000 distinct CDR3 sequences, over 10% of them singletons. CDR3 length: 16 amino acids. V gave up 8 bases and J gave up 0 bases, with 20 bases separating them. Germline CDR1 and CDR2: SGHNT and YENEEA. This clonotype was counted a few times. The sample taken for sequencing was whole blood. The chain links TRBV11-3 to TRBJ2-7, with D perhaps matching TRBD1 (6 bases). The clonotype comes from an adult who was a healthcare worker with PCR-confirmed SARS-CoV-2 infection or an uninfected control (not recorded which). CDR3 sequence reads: CASCPTGPDSSYEQYF. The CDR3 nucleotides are TGTGCCAGCTGCCCCACCGGACCGGACAGCTCCTACGAGCAGTACTTC.